These 22 T cell receptor beta chains came from one sample sequenced in a study of T cell responses to AZD1222 COVID-19 vaccine. Method: immunoSEQ multiplex PCR; TCRdb's copy keeps in-frame clones and lacks some. The repertoire holds tens of thousands of clones, with 80% as singletons. Material: peripheral blood, obtained on day 0 of AZD1222 vaccination. The receptor set was obtained from an adult in good health.

The chain's CDR3 is CASSRMATGVSTDTQYF. Here the CDR3 DNA reads TGCGCCAGCAGCCGAATGGCGACAGGCGTTAGCACAGATACGCAGTATTTT. V usage is TRBV5-1 and J usage is TRBJ2-3; a possible D gene is TRBD1 (6 bases). The CDR3 has 17 residues. The V end lost 4 bases, the J end lost 0 bases, and 18 bases lay between the germline ends. Per germline, CDR1 SGHRS and CDR2 YFSETQ.

The chain joins TRBV28 to TRBJ2-5; D may correspond to TRBD1 or TRBD2 (6 bases each). The germline V and J ends were trimmed by 6 bases and 2 bases, with 22 bases remaining between them. The CDR3 contains 17 residues. Germline assignment: CDR1 MDHEN and CDR2 SYDVKM. This chain's CDR3 is CASRLSGAGAVQETQYF. In DNA, the CDR3 is TGTGCCAGCAGACTCTCGGGGGCCGGGGCAGTTCAAGAGACCCAGTACTTC.

The chain combines TRBV2 with TRBJ2-7; a weak D match, TRBD1 (5 bases). CDR1 and CDR2 (germline): SNHLY, FYNNEI. This CDR3 spans 12 amino acids. Trimming removed 6 bases from V and 9 bases from J, with 15 bases in between. CDR3 loop: CASRRDSHGQYF. The CDR3 DNA reads TGTGCCAGCAGGAGAGACAGTCACGGGCAGTACTTC. The full variable domain, rest sourced from reference TRBV2 and TRBJ2-7, is EPEVTQTPSHQVTQMGQEVILRCVPISNHLYFYWYRQILGQKVEFLVSFYNNEISEKSEIFDDQFSVERPDGSNFTLKIRSTKLEDSAMYFCASRRDSHGQYFGPGTRLTVT.

J is TRBJ2-1 and V is TRBV18; possibly TRBD1 for D (5 bases). The CDR3 covers 15 residues. The ends were cut back, 6 bases at V and 3 bases at J, with 15 bases in the middle. Per germline, CDR1 KGHSH and CDR2 LQKENI. CDR3 sequence: CASSKNRIDYNEQFF. For the CDR3, the DNA is TGTGCCAGCTCGAAGAACAGGATAGACTACAATGAGCAGTTCTTC.

CDR3 sequence reads: CASSPTTGSYGYTF. Written as DNA, the CDR3 is TGTGCCAGCAGCCCCACGACAGGGTCCTATGGCTACACCTTC. The genes are TRBV11-2 and TRBJ1-2; 7 positions agree with TRBD1. J was trimmed by 4 bases and V by 5 bases; bases with no gene match: 7. Germline V gene data show CDR1 as SGHAT and CDR2 as FQNNGV. The CDR3 is 14 residues long.

A few counts support this clone. The rearrangement joins TRBV5-1 to TRBJ2-7; D is perhaps TRBD1 (6 bases). V was cut by 3 bases and J by 6 bases, with 10 bases left in between. The CDR3 is 12 amino acids. CDR1 and CDR2 from the germline V gene are SGHRS and YFSETQ. The CDR3 here is CASSYGQSEQYF. Written as DNA, the CDR3 is TGCGCCAGCAGCTACGGACAGAGCGAGCAGTACTTC.

This clone was observed a single time. The chain couples TRBV28 to TRBJ1-5, with TRBD1 as a possible D gene (6 bases). V was trimmed by 2 bases and J by 3 bases, leaving 11 bases between them. The CDR3 loop spans 15 amino acids. CDR1 and CDR2 (germline): MDHEN, SYDVKM. CDR3 in amino acids: CASSLTGRNNQPQHF. In DNA, the CDR3 is TGTGCCAGCAGTTTAACAGGGAGAAACAATCAGCCCCAGCATTTT.

The chain recombines TRBV5-5 with TRBJ1-2; no reliable D call. The CDR3 spans 14 residues. V was clipped by 0 bases and J by 3 bases, with 9 bases between them. Germline assignment: CDR1 SGHKS and CDR2 YYEKEE (reference sequence). CDR3 loop: CASSLDPGDYGYTF. In nucleotides, the CDR3 is TGTGCCAGCAGCTTGGATCCAGGAGACTATGGCTACACCTTC.

This clone has just a few counts. This sequence joins TRBV18 and TRBJ2-1; TRBD1 agrees at 9 bases. The V gene end was trimmed by 2 bases and the J gene end by 6 bases; junction bases not matched to a gene: 11. Germline-derived CDR1 and CDR2 are KGHSH and LQKENI. The CDR3 has 17 residues. CDR3 sequence reads: CASSPVLTGGISNEQFF. CDR3 DNA sequence: TGTGCCAGCTCACCAGTACTCACAGGGGGCATAAGCAATGAGCAGTTCTTC. The full variable domain, rest sourced from reference TRBV18 and TRBJ2-1, is NAGVMQNPRHLVRRRGQEARLRCSPMKGHSHVYWYRQLPEEGLKFMVYLQKENIIDESGMPKERFSAEFPKEGPSILRIQQVVRGDSAAYFCASSPVLTGGISNEQFFGPGTRLTVL.

J is TRBJ2-5 and V is TRBV4-1; 9 bases match TRBD1. The junction had 5 bases not matched to a gene; V was cut back by 5 bases and J by 4 bases. From germline, CDR1 is MGHRA and CDR2 YSYEKL. The CDR3 extends over 14 amino acids. CDR3 protein: CASSSGQGGETQYF. The CDR3 coding sequence is TGCGCCAGCAGCTCGGGACAGGGTGGAGAGACCCAGTACTTC.

The genes are TRBV29-1 and TRBJ2-7; 11 positions match TRBD1. Germline V gives CDR1 SQVTM, CDR2 ANQGSEA. The CDR3 totals 14 residues. Losses at the gene ends were 7 bases for V and 5 bases for J; bases not matched to a gene: 10. The CDR3 bases are TGCAGCGCAAAACCGGGACAGGGGGTCGACGAGCAGTACTTC. This translates into CSAKPGQGVDEQYF.

The chain uses TRBV19 and TRBJ1-2; 9 bases match TRBD1. The CDR3 spans 13 residues. Germline lookup yields CDR1 LNHDA and CDR2 SQIVND (reference sequence). V gave up 4 bases and J gave up 3 bases; unmatched junction bases: 0. CDR3 protein: CASSRDRDYGYTF. The CDR3 DNA reads TGTGCCAGTAGTAGGGACAGGGACTATGGCTACACCTTC.

Of note for this clone: This sample includes further DNA sequences coding for the same CDR3. CDR3 sequence: CASSNRDRVRQPQHF. CDR3 nucleotides: TGTGCCAGTAGTAACAGGGACAGGGTACGTCAGCCCCAGCATTTT. The chain employs TRBV19 and TRBJ1-5; 9 nucleotides align to TRBD1. The CDR3 is 15 amino acids. Trimming took 4 bases from V and 6 from J; bases not matched to a gene: 7. Germline assignment: CDR1 LNHDA and CDR2 SQIVND (reference sequence).

The V call is TRBV9, the J call TRBJ1-4; D unclear. The CDR3 runs to 14 residues. V lost 4 bases, J lost 2 bases, and 9 bases lay in between. CDR1 is SGDLS and CDR2 is YYNGEE in the germline V gene. The CDR3 coding sequence is TGTGCCAGCAGCCCTGGGATCACTAATGAAAAACTGTTTTTT. It codes for CASSPGITNEKLFF.

The J gene is TRBJ1-5, the V gene TRBV19, with 9 bases lining up with TRBD1. CDR3 size: 14 residues. Looked up from germline, CDR1 is LNHDA and CDR2 is SQIVND (reference sequence). The V segment lost 6 bases and the J segment 6 bases; nucleotides outside the gene matches: 6. CDR3 in amino acids: CASRGGTGIQPQHF. The CDR3 nucleotides read TGTGCCAGTAGGGGCGGGACAGGGATTCAGCCCCAGCATTTT.

This clone was recorded many times. The chain links TRBV10-3 to TRBJ1-3, with no clear D. Germline loops: CDR1 ENHRY, CDR2 SYGVKD. Trimming took 7 bases from V and 4 from J, leaving 11 bases between them. The CDR3 covers 13 residues. CDR3: CAITEGPGNTIYF. In nucleotides, the CDR3 is TGTGCCATCACCGAGGGTCCGGGAAACACCATATATTTT.

The chain links TRBV11-3 to TRBJ1-3; D not certain. Germline CDR1 SGHNT, CDR2 YENEEA. V gave up 5 bases and J gave up 2 bases, with 7 bases separating them. CDR3 size: 13 residues. The CDR3 reads CASSTGPGNTIYF. CDR3 coding DNA: TGTGCCAGCAGCACGGGCCCTGGAAACACCATATATTTT.

The rearrangement joins TRBV9 to TRBJ1-1, with no clear D. The germline V and J ends were trimmed by 0 bases and 4 bases, with 16 bases remaining between them. This CDR3 has 16 residues. CDR1 and CDR2 from the germline V gene are SGDLS and YYNGEE. As DNA, the CDR3 is TGTGCCAGCAGCGTAGATTCTGGACTACTAGGCACTGAAGCTTTCTTT. The encoded protein is CASSVDSGLLGTEAFF.

The rearrangement links TRBV6-5 to TRBJ1-3, with TRBD1 matching over 8 bases. The length of the CDR3 is 15 residues. CDR1 and CDR2 from the germline V gene are MNHEY and SVGAGI. V lost 6 bases and J lost 0; bases outside the gene matches: 4. The CDR3 region has the DNA TGTGCCAGCAGCTCGACAGGGGACTCTGGAAACACCATATATTTT. This sequence encodes CASSSTGDSGNTIYF.

The J gene is TRBJ1-5, the V gene TRBV15; D uncertain. This CDR3 has 14 amino acids. The ends were cut back, 5 bases at V and 5 bases at J, with 13 bases in the middle. From germline, CDR1 is LNHNV and CDR2 YYDKDF (reference sequence). The CDR3 DNA reads TGTGCCACCAGCCGCGGGGAGGTGGATCAGCCCCAGCATTTT. Residues: CATSRGEVDQPQHF.

The chain carries TRBV18 and TRBJ1-1, with D perhaps TRBD1 (5 bases). The germline CDR1 and CDR2 sequences are KGHSH and LQKENI. Trimming shortened V by 6 bases and J by 1 base, and 12 bases separated the two germline ends. The CDR3 contains 14 residues. The CDR3 reads CASSRSQENTEAFF. CDR3 nucleotide sequence: TGTGCCAGCTCGAGGTCACAGGAGAACACTGAAGCTTTCTTT.

This clone occurred once. The gene calls are TRBV29-1 and TRBJ2-1; a possible D gene is TRBD2 (5 bases). V gave up 6 bases and J gave up 7 bases, with 10 bases separating them. The CDR3 has 11 residues. Germline assignment: CDR1 SQVTM and CDR2 ANQGSEA. CDR3 nucleotide sequence: TGCAGCGTCGTGAGGGATAATGAGCAGTTCTTC. Translation gives CSVVRDNEQFF.